Listed here are 12 T cell receptor beta chains from one sample, sequenced in a study of PD-L1 blockade in urothelial cancer. The time point denotes: pretreatment peripheral blood. The table came from immunoSEQ multiplex PCR; TCRdb's copy has only in-frame clones and leaves some out. The sample holds 130,000 or so clones; approximately 84% are singletons and the top ten take roughly 3.5%. Sample: PBMCs, taken around atezolizumab (anti-PD-L1) treatment. These receptors came from a man aged 45 to 65 with urothelial cancer.

The rearrangement joins TRBV6-6 to TRBJ1-2, with 7 bases matching TRBD1. Germline V gene lookup returns CDR1 MNHNY and CDR2 SVGAGI (reference sequence). The CDR3 runs 14 residues. Trimming removed 0 bases from V and 3 bases from J; junction bases left unmatched: 1. CDR3 DNA sequence: TGTGCCAGCAGTTACTCGGGACAGCACTATGGCTACACCTTC. This sequence encodes CASSYSGQHYGYTF.

This clone has only one observation. The rearrangement joins TRBV5-6 to TRBJ2-7, with D tentatively TRBD2 (6 bases). The germline gives CDR1 SGHDT, CDR2 YYEEEE. V was trimmed by 5 bases and J by 3 bases, leaving 24 bases between them. CDR3 size: 17 residues. The CDR3 region has the DNA TGTGCCAGCAGTTCCCCTTCGGGAGCCATGAGAAGCTACGAGCAGTACTTC. Translated, it gives CASSSPSGAMRSYEQYF.

The chain employs TRBV28 and TRBJ2-5; 16 nucleotides line up with TRBD2. The V segment lost 6 bases and the J segment 1 base; nucleotides outside the gene matches: 11. CDR1 is MDHEN, CDR2 SYDVKM, per germline. The CDR3 totals 19 residues. Here the CDR3 reads CASSLAGTSGRGSQETQYF. CDR3 in DNA: TGTGCCAGCAGCCTTGCTGGGACTAGCGGGAGGGGATCCCAAGAGACCCAGTACTTC. Full variable domain (missing parts from reference TRBV28 and TRBJ2-5): DVKVTQSSRYLVKRTGEKVFLECVQDMDHENMFWYRQDPGLGLRLIYFSYDVKMKEKGDIPEGYSVSREKKERFSLILESASTNQTSMYLCASSLAGTSGRGSQETQYFGPGTRLLVL.

This chain connects TRBV27 to TRBJ2-7; D is possibly TRBD2 (6 bases). The CDR3 runs 15 residues. From germline, CDR1 is MNHEY and CDR2 SMNVEV (reference sequence). V was trimmed by 5 bases and J by 2 bases, leaving 16 bases between them. The CDR3 spells CASSPLGSGPYEQYF. In nucleotides, the CDR3 is TGTGCCAGCAGTCCGCTTGGTAGCGGACCCTACGAGCAGTACTTC.

The chain links TRBV27 to TRBJ2-1; D may be TRBD2 (5 bases). CDR3 size: 13 residues. V lost 6 bases, J lost 1 base, and 7 bases lay in between. Germline CDR1 is MNHEY and CDR2 is SMNVEV (reference sequence). The chain's CDR3 is CASRRDSYNEQFF. CDR3 coding DNA: TGTGCCAGCAGGAGGGATTCCTACAATGAGCAGTTCTTC.

V is TRBV11-2 and J is TRBJ2-2; 9 nucleotides align to TRBD1. V trimming: 5 bases; J trimming: 1 base; junction bases outside the gene matches: 5. The CDR3 has 16 amino acids. The V gene's germline CDR1 is SGHAT and CDR2 FQNNGV. CDR3 loop: CASSNRGRRNTGELFF. Written as DNA, the CDR3 is TGTGCCAGCAGCAACAGGGGGCGGCGGAACACCGGGGAGCTGTTTTTT.

The gene calls are TRBV28 and TRBJ2-2; D unresolved. Germline assignment: CDR1 MDHEN and CDR2 SYDVKM. This CDR3 comprises 15 residues. The V end was cut by 5 bases, the J end by 7 bases, with 17 bases between. The CDR3 protein is CASSPPAAARGELFF. CDR3 bases: TGTGCCAGCAGTCCCCCCGCTGCGGCCCGCGGGGAGCTGTTTTTT. Full variable domain (outside the CDR3, taken from reference TRBV28 and TRBJ2-2): DVKVTQSSRYLVKRTGEKVFLECVQDMDHENMFWYRQDPGLGLRLIYFSYDVKMKEKGDIPEGYSVSREKKERFSLILESASTNQTSMYLCASSPPAAARGELFFGEGSRLTVL.

The rearrangement joins TRBV4-2 to TRBJ2-3; 9 nucleotides line up with TRBD2. The length of the CDR3 is 18 residues. CDR1 LGHNA and CDR2 YNFKEQ come from the germline V gene. V shed 1 base and J 0 bases; nucleotides not matched to a gene: 8. DNA for the CDR3: TGTGCCAGCAGCCAAGGTCGTCGGCGGGGGGGGAGCACAGATACGCAGTATTTT. Protein: CASSQGRRRGGSTDTQYF.

The V call is TRBV29-1, the J call TRBJ2-7; 7 bases map to TRBD1. This CDR3 comprises 14 residues. Germline CDR1 reads SQVTM; CDR2 reads ANQGSEA. Trimming cost V 7 bases and J 0 bases; bases outside gene matches: 9. The DNA of the CDR3 is TGCAGCGCTGAGAGACAGGGCGTCTCCTACGAGCAGTACTTC. Its protein product is CSAERQGVSYEQYF.

The chain has TRBV2 and TRBJ2-5, with 8 positions matching TRBD2. The V gene end was trimmed by 7 bases and the J gene end by 7 bases; junction bases not matched to a gene: 11. Germline loops: CDR1 SNHLY, CDR2 FYNNEI. CDR3 length: 14 residues. The CDR3 is CASKTGGGTGTQYF. The DNA of the CDR3 is TGTGCCAGCAAGACGGGAGGGGGGACGGGGACCCAGTACTTC.

CDR3: CASGRLAGLDTGELFF. The CDR3 coding sequence is TGTGCCAGTGGCCGACTAGCGGGACTGGACACCGGGGAGCTGTTTTTT. The chain carries TRBV19 and TRBJ2-2; 11 nucleotides match TRBD2. Per the germline V gene, CDR1 is LNHDA and CDR2 is SQIVND (reference sequence). This CDR3 is 16 amino acids long. Trimming at V came to 8 bases and at J to 3 bases, leaving 8 bases not matched to a gene.

The chain joins TRBV5-5 to TRBJ2-7; D possibly corresponds to TRBD1 (6 bases). The CDR3 totals 14 residues. Germline CDR1 reads SGHKS; CDR2 reads YYEKEE (reference sequence). Trimming removed 1 base from V and 3 bases from J, with 11 bases in between. The chain's CDR3 is CASSLYDRHYEQYF. Written as DNA, the CDR3 is TGTGCCAGCAGCTTGTACGACAGGCACTACGAGCAGTACTTC.